Each of the 22 T cell receptor beta chains below was sequenced from the same sample in a study of early T cells in non-severe SARS-CoV-2 infection. In TCRdb, the 5' RACE reads were re-called with MiXCR into one record per CDR3 protein. The sample holds roughly 66,000 distinct CDR3 sequences, around 9% seen once. The specimen sequenced was whole blood. The receptors were sampled from an adult who was a healthcare worker with PCR-confirmed SARS-CoV-2 infection or an uninfected control (not recorded which).

This clonotype was seen only a few times. The CDR3: CASSPDPSGANVLTF. CDR3 DNA sequence: TGTGCCAGCAGTCCCGACCCCTCTGGGGCCAACGTCCTGACTTTC. This chain joins TRBV12-3 or TRBV12-4 and TRBJ2-6; D unresolved. This CDR3 spans 15 amino acids. Trimming took 5 bases from V and 0 from J, leaving 8 bases between them.

Many counts were recorded for this clonotype. V gene TRBV4-3 combines with J gene TRBJ1-2, with D maybe TRBD1 (5 bases). The CDR3 extends over 17 amino acids. V was trimmed by 0 bases and J by 1 base, leaving 15 bases between them. Germline CDR1 is LGHNA and CDR2 is YSLEER. CDR3 nucleotides: TGCGCCAGCAGCCAAGAGGGACCGGGAGTAGTTAACTATGGCTACACCTTC. Amino acids: CASSQEGPGVVNYGYTF.

This clonotype has just a few counts. This rearrangement joins TRBV19 to TRBJ1-5; a weak D match, TRBD1 (6 bases). V lost 7 bases, J lost 6 bases, and 16 bases lay in between. The CDR3 extends over 14 amino acids. Germline assignment: CDR1 LNHDA and CDR2 SQIVND (reference sequence). CDR3 nucleotides: TGTGCCAGTAACAGAGGGGGTGGAGGTCAGCCCCAGCATTTT. Translation: CASNRGGGGQPQHF.

This clonotype was detected only a few times. V is TRBV9 and J is TRBJ2-7, with TRBD1 identical over 7 bases. CDR1 SGDLS and CDR2 YYNGEE come from the germline V gene. V shed 0 bases, J shed 6 bases, and the junction held 6 bases outside the gene matches. The length of the CDR3 is 14 residues. In DNA, the CDR3 is TGTGCCAGCAGCGTAGCGGTCGAGGGGGCCGAGCAGTACTTC. Translating gives CASSVAVEGAEQYF.

The chain joins TRBV5-1 to TRBJ2-3; no firm D call. This CDR3 has 15 amino acids. Germline CDR1 reads SGHRS; CDR2 reads YFSETQ. V lost 1 base to trimming and J lost 1 base, with 10 bases between them. DNA of the CDR3: TGCGCCAGCAGCTTGCGGGTTTCGGGCACAGATACGCAGTATTTT. As protein: CASSLRVSGTDTQYF.

V is TRBV12-3 or TRBV12-4 and J is TRBJ2-6; D is ambiguous. V was clipped by 3 bases and J by 7 bases, with 7 bases between them. The CDR3 consists of 13 residues. The CDR3 reads CASSLEVANVLTF. The CDR3 nucleotides read TGTGCCAGCAGTTTGGAAGTAGCCAACGTCCTGACTTTC.

This clonotype was counted many times. The chain combines TRBV6-1 with TRBJ2-7; D remains unclear. This CDR3 is 12 amino acids long. With 6 bases removed from V and 2 bases from J, the gap between germline ends came to 8 bases. Germline values: CDR1 MNHNS, CDR2 SASEGT. The CDR3 here is CASRTVTYEQYF. The CDR3 DNA sequence: TGTGCCAGCAGAACCGTCACCTACGAGCAGTACTTC.

The chain carries TRBV5-1 and TRBJ2-7, with 11 positions matching TRBD1. V lost 0 bases and J lost 6; bases outside the gene matches: 2. Germline V gene sequence: CDR1 SGHRS, CDR2 YFSETQ. The CDR3 extends over 14 amino acids. This CDR3 reads CASSLGTGGAEQYF. The DNA of the CDR3 is TGCGCCAGCAGCTTGGGGACAGGGGGCGCCGAGCAGTACTTC.

Ten or more counts support this clonotype. The chain recombines TRBV4-2 with TRBJ2-3; TRBD2 matches 7 bases. V trimming: 1 base; J trimming: 3 bases; junction bases outside the gene matches: 10. This CDR3 region has 17 residues. Germline CDR1 reads LGHNA; CDR2 reads YNFKEQ. This CDR3 reads CASSQGVGAGVTDTQYF. The CDR3 nucleotides are TGTGCCAGCAGCCAAGGGGTAGGGGCGGGAGTAACAGATACGCAGTATTTT.

This clonotype was picked up many times. The V and J genes are TRBV7-9 and TRBJ2-1; 9 positions match TRBD2. This CDR3 is 18 amino acids long. Germline V gene sequence: CDR1 SEHNR, CDR2 FQNEAQ (reference sequence). The J segment lost 1 base and the V segment lost 4 bases, leaving 11 bases of the junction unmatched. The CDR3 DNA follows: TGTGCCAGCAGCTCACTTAGTTTGGCGGGAGGGTCCTACAATGAGCAGTTCTTC. Its protein is CASSSLSLAGGSYNEQFF.

This clonotype has at least ten counts. The chain is built from TRBV30 and TRBJ1-4; tentatively, D is TRBD1 (5 bases). Trimming removed 8 bases from V and 4 bases from J, with 11 bases in between. This CDR3 contains 12 residues. Germline assignment: CDR1 GTSNPN and CDR2 SVGIG (reference sequence). As DNA, the CDR3 is TGTGCCAACCGGGGGAATAATGAAAAACTGTTTTTT. Translation gives CANRGNNEKLFF.

In its sample, this clonotype was seen a few times. The rearrangement joins TRBV6-2 or TRBV6-3 to TRBJ2-2, with TRBD2 matching over 7 bases. The junction had 12 bases not matched to a gene; V was cut back by 10 bases and J by 7 bases. The germline V gene encodes CDR1 MNHEY and CDR2 SVGEGT. The CDR3 contains 14 residues. This chain's CDR3 is CATKEGGSHGELFF. The CDR3 DNA follows: TGTGCCACCAAAGAGGGAGGGTCCCACGGGGAGCTGTTTTTT.

This clonotype was observed a handful of times. The chain couples TRBV20-1 to TRBJ2-5; 7 nucleotides align to TRBD1. Germline V lookup: CDR1 DFQATT, CDR2 SNEGSKA (reference sequence). The CDR3 loop spans 15 amino acids. V was clipped by 0 bases and J by 5 bases; unmatched bases: 9. This CDR3 is CSARDNRGVVETQYF. The CDR3, as DNA: TGCAGTGCTAGAGATAACAGGGGTGTAGTCGAGACCCAGTACTTC.

This clonotype was seen only a few times. The chain couples TRBV18 to TRBJ2-2, with TRBD1 matching over 12 bases. With 0 bases clipped from V and 7 bases from J, the junction kept 3 bases outside the gene matches. The germline V gene encodes CDR1 KGHSH and CDR2 LQKENI. The CDR3 loop spans 16 amino acids. CDR3 residues: CASSPPGQGAGGELFF. CDR3 nucleotide sequence: TGTGCCAGCTCACCACCGGGACAGGGGGCTGGCGGGGAGCTGTTTTTT.

This clonotype was seen ten or more times. CDR3 bases: TGTGCCAGCAGTGGGCTCTACGAGCAGTACTTC. It yields the protein CASSGLYEQYF. The chain employs TRBV25-1 and TRBJ2-7, with no clear D. The ends were cut back, 4 bases at V and 3 bases at J, with 4 bases in the middle. The V gene's germline CDR1 is MGHDK and CDR2 SYGVNS. CDR3 length: 11 amino acids.

The chain carries TRBV6-1 and TRBJ2-1; 8 positions agree with TRBD2. The CDR3 has 15 amino acids. Looked up from germline, CDR1 is MNHNS and CDR2 is SASEGT. The junction had 4 bases not matched to a gene; V was cut back by 6 bases and J by 0 bases. CDR3 nucleotide sequence: TGTGCCAGCAGACTAGCGGAAAGCTCCTACAATGAGCAGTTCTTC. Protein sequence: CASRLAESSYNEQFF.

Ten or more counts support this clonotype. The rearrangement uses TRBV7-3 and TRBJ1-4, with 8 nucleotides matching TRBD1. The CDR3 runs 16 residues. After removal of 5 bases from V and 7 bases from J, the junction contained 12 bases not matched to a gene. Looked up from germline, CDR1 is SGHTA and CDR2 is FQGTGA. In DNA, the CDR3 is TGTGCCAGCAGCCCAGGACCAGGGGGCGTTGGTGAAAAACTGTTTTTT. Amino acid sequence: CASSPGPGGVGEKLFF.

There are many counts of this clonotype. The V and J genes are TRBV12-3 or TRBV12-4 and TRBJ2-1, with TRBD2 matching over 10 bases. With 2 bases clipped from V and 6 bases from J, the junction kept 1 base outside the gene matches. The CDR3 consists of 14 residues. The CDR3 region has the DNA TGTGCCAGCAGTTTATCTAGCGGGGGCAATGAGCAGTTCTTC. Translation gives CASSLSSGGNEQFF.

V gene TRBV9 combines with J gene TRBJ2-3; 7 positions match TRBD2. This CDR3 region has 17 residues. Germline lookup yields CDR1 SGDLS and CDR2 YYNGEE. After removal of 0 bases from V and 0 bases from J, the junction contained 7 bases not matched to a gene. The CDR3 nucleotides are TGTGCCAGCAGCGTAGCTACTGGGGACTATAGCACAGATACGCAGTATTTT. Translation: CASSVATGDYSTDTQYF.

Ten or more counts support this clonotype. This rearrangement joins TRBV9 to TRBJ2-4; TRBD1 might be the D (5 bases). The CDR3 runs 16 residues. Germline CDR1 and CDR2: SGDLS and YYNGEE. V lost 7 bases and J 0 bases, leaving 17 bases between the germline ends. The CDR3 DNA reads TGTGCCAGCCCTCGCGACAGTCCTCTAGCCAAAAACATTCAGTACTTC. This encodes CASPRDSPLAKNIQYF.

The chain uses TRBV27 and TRBJ2-1; D is unresolved. This CDR3 is 13 amino acids long. Per germline, CDR1 MNHEY and CDR2 SMNVEV (reference sequence). The germline V and J ends were trimmed by 2 bases and 4 bases, with 6 bases remaining between them. CDR3 DNA: TGTGCCAGCAGTTTACGGCAATACAATGAGCAGTTCTTC. Protein product: CASSLRQYNEQFF.

The table lists this clonotype with many counts. The chain is built from TRBV6-6 and TRBJ2-5, with 10 bases that match TRBD2. V dropped 4 bases and J dropped 0; count of bases not matched to a gene: 2. Germline CDR1 MNHNY, CDR2 SVGAGI (reference sequence). This CDR3 has 15 amino acids. CDR3 nucleotides: TGTGCCAGCAGTTCAAGCGGGAGGGACCAAGAGACCCAGTACTTC. This gives the protein CASSSSGRDQETQYF.